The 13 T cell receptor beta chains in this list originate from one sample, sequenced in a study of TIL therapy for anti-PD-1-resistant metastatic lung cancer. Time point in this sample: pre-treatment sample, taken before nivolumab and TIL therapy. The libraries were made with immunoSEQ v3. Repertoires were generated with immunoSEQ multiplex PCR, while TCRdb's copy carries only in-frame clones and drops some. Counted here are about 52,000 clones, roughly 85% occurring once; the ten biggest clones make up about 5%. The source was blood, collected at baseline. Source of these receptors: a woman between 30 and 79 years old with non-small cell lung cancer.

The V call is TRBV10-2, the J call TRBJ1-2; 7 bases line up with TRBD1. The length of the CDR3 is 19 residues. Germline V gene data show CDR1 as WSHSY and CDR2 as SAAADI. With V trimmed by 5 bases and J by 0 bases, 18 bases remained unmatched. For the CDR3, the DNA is TGCGCCAGCAGTTCTCACGGGACAGCTCGCCTCACCTCTAACTATGGCTACACCTTC. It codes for CASSSHGTARLTSNYGYTF.

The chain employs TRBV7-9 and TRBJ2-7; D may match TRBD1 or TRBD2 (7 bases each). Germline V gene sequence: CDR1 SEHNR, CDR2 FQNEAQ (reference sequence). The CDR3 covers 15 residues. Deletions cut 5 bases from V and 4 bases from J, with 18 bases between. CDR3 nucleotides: TGTGCCAGCAGCCCCGAGGGGGGGACAGAATACGAGCAGTACTTC. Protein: CASSPEGGTEYEQYF. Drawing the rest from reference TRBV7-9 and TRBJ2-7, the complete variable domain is DTGVSQNPRHKITKRGQNVTFRCDPISEHNRLYWYRQTLGQGPEFLTYFQNEAQLEKSRLLSDRFSAERPKGSFSTLEIQRTEQGDSAMYLCASSPEGGTEYEQYFGPGTRLTVT.

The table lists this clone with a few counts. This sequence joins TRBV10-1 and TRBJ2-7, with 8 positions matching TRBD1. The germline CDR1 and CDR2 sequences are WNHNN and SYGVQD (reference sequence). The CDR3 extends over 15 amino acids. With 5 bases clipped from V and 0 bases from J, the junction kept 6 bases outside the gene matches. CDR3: CASSPGGMSSYEQYF. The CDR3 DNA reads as TGCGCCAGCAGTCCAGGGGGCATGAGCTCCTACGAGCAGTACTTC.

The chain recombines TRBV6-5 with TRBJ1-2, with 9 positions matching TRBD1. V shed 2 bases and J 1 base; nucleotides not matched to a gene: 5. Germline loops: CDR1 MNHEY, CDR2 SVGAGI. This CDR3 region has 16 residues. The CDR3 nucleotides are TGTGCCAGCAGTTACCGGGACAGGGACCTTAACTATGGCTACACCTTC. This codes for CASSYRDRDLNYGYTF.

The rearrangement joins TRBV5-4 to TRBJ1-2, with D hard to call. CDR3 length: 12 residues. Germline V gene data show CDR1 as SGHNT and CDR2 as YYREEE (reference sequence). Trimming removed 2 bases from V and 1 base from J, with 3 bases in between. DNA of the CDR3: TGTGCCAGCAGCTTTTTTAACTATGGCTACACCTTC. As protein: CASSFFNYGYTF.

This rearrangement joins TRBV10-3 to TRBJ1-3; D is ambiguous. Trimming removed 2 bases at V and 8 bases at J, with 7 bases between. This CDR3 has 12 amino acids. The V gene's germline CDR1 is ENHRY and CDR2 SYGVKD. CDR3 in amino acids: CAISEGSDTIYF. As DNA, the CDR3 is TGTGCCATCAGTGAGGGCTCTGACACCATATATTTT.

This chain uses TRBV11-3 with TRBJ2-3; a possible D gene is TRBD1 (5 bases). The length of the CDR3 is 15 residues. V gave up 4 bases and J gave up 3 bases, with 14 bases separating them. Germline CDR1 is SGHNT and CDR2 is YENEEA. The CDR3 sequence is CASSSSGAGTDTQYF. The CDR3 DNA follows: TGTGCCAGCAGCTCGTCTGGGGCAGGTACAGATACGCAGTATTTT.

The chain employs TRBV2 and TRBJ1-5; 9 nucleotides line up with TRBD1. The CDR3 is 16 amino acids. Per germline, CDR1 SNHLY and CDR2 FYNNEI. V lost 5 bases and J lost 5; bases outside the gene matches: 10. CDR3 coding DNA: TGTGCCAGCAGTTATTTGGGACAGGGAGGTGATCAGCCCCAGCATTTT. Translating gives CASSYLGQGGDQPQHF.

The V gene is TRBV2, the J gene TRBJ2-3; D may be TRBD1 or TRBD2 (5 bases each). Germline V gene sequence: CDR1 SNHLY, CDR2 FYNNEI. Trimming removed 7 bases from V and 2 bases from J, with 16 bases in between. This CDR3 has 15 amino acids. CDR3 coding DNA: TGTGCCAGCAACCCACGAGGGGACGACACAGATACGCAGTATTTT. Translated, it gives CASNPRGDDTDTQYF.

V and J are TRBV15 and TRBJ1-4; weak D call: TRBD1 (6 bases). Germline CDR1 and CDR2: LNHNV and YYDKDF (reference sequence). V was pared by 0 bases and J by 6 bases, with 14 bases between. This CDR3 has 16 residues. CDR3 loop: CATSRDRGSSDEKLFF. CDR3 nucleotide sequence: TGTGCCACCAGCAGAGACAGGGGCAGCTCAGATGAAAAACTGTTTTTT.

For the CDR3, the DNA is TGTGCCAGCAGCTTGGCCCTCGGAGGGACATTCAATCAGCCCCAGCATTTT. Its translation is CASSLALGGTFNQPQHF. The chain has TRBV5-6 and TRBJ1-5; tentatively, D is TRBD1 (6 bases). Trimming cost V 0 bases and J 3 bases, with 16 bases left between them. The CDR3 is made up of 17 amino acids. Germline lookup yields CDR1 SGHDT and CDR2 YYEEEE.

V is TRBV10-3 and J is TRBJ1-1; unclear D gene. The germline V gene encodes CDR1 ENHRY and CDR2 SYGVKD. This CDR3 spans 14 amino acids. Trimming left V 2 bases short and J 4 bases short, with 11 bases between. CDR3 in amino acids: CAISERSLSTEAFF. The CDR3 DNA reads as TGTGCCATCAGTGAGAGAAGTCTGAGCACTGAAGCTTTCTTT.

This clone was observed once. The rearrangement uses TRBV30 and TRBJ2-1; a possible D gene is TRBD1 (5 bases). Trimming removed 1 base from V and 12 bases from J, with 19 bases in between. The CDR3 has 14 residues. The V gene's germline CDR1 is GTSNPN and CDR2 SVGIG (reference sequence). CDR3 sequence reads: CAWSGVDSEALQFF. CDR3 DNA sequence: TGTGCCTGGAGTGGGGTCGACAGTGAAGCCCTGCAGTTCTTC.